The 27 T cell receptor beta chains below all came from one sample that was sequenced in a study of blood T cell repertoires in COVID-19. Profiling relied on immunoSEQ multiplex PCR, and the TCRdb table lists in-frame clones only, not all of them. This sample has about 180,000 clones, with about 91% found just once. Source material: peripheral blood. Receptors were obtained from a woman under 40 with acute or convalescent COVID-19.

CDR3 region: CASMVLNLNTEAFF. Here the CDR3 DNA reads TGTGCCAGCATGGTACTTAACCTAAACACTGAAGCTTTCTTT. The V call is TRBV2, the J call TRBJ1-1; D gene ambiguous. Germline lookup yields CDR1 SNHLY and CDR2 FYNNEI. V dropped 7 bases and J dropped 2 bases, with 14 bases sitting between them. The CDR3 consists of 14 residues.

The chain employs TRBV10-3 and TRBJ2-5; 8 nucleotides line up with TRBD1. CDR3 length: 14 residues. Germline values: CDR1 ENHRY, CDR2 SYGVKD. V trimming: 11 bases; J trimming: 4 bases; junction bases outside the gene matches: 12. The CDR3 nucleotides read TGTGCCTGCAGAGAGCAGGGGGCTGGAGAGACCCAGTACTTC. This translates into CACREQGAGETQYF.

This clone was counted between two and nine times. Germline and junction disagree at one end, which may indicate a read error. The chain has TRBV7-7 and TRBJ2-1, with D uncertain. This CDR3 has 15 amino acids. Germline assignment: CDR1 SSHAT and CDR2 FNYEAQ (reference sequence). In nucleotides, the CDR3 is TGTGCTAGCAGCTTACTCAGACTTCTTTTCAGTGAGCAGTTCTTC. Protein sequence: CASSLLRLLFSEQFF. Full variable domain (outside the CDR3, taken from reference TRBV7-7 and TRBJ2-1): GAGVSQSPRYKVTKRGQDVTLRCDPISSHATLYWYQQALGQGPEFLTYFNYEAQPDKSGLPSDRFSAERPEGSISTLTIQRTEQRDSAMYRCASSLLRLLFSEQFFGPGTRLTVL.

The chain links TRBV30 to TRBJ2-7; D gene ambiguous. V lost 7 bases to trimming and J lost 6 bases, with 16 bases between them. The CDR3 loop spans 12 amino acids. Germline lookup yields CDR1 GTSNPN and CDR2 SVGIG (reference sequence). The CDR3 region has the DNA TGTGCCTTCAACACGCCCCCGGGCGAGCAGTACTTC. Its protein is CAFNTPPGEQYF. Filled out from reference TRBV30 and TRBJ2-7, the complete variable domain reads SQTIHQWPATLVQPVGSPLSLECTVEGTSNPNLYWYRQAAGRGLQLLFYSVGIGQISSEVPQNLSASRPQDRQFILSSKKLLLSDSGFYLCAFNTPPGEQYFGPGTRLTVT.

The rearrangement joins TRBV10-3 to TRBJ2-1; TRBD2 matches at 7 bases. V shed 3 bases and J 8 bases; nucleotides not matched to a gene: 4. The CDR3 runs 13 residues. Germline CDR1 and CDR2: ENHRY and SYGVKD. The chain's CDR3 is CAISDEGRDEQFF. DNA for the CDR3: TGTGCCATCAGTGATGAGGGGAGGGATGAGCAGTTCTTC.

This sequence joins TRBV6-1 and TRBJ2-2; D perhaps matches TRBD1 (6 bases). This CDR3 has 14 amino acids. Between the trimmed V and J ends, which lost 3 bases and 13 bases, there was a span of 18 bases. Looked up from germline, CDR1 is MNHNS and CDR2 is SASEGT. CDR3 sequence: CASSEGASFNRLFF. In DNA, the CDR3 is TGTGCCAGCAGTGAGGGGGCTTCCTTCAATCGGCTGTTTTTT.

This clone was observed once. This chain connects TRBV10-1 to TRBJ2-5; 7 positions agree with TRBD2. J was trimmed by 2 bases and V by 3 bases; bases with no gene match: 3. The CDR3 sequence is 14 residues long. Germline V gene lookup returns CDR1 WNHNN and CDR2 SYGVQD (reference sequence). CDR3 sequence reads: CASSESGGQETQYF. The CDR3 bases are TGCGCCAGCAGTGAATCGGGGGGACAAGAGACCCAGTACTTC.

The chain is built from TRBV20-1 and TRBJ2-1; D remains ambiguous. CDR1 and CDR2 (germline): DFQATT, SNEGSKA (reference sequence). The CDR3 is made up of 11 amino acids. The CDR3 is CSATLNNEQFF. The CDR3 DNA reads as TGCAGCGCCACCCTAAACAATGAGCAGTTCTTC.

The rearrangement joins TRBV11-3 to TRBJ2-7; 8 bases map to TRBD2. Germline V gene sequence: CDR1 SGHNT, CDR2 YENEEA. V gave up 5 bases and J gave up 0 bases; unmatched junction bases: 9. The CDR3 spans 16 residues. CDR3 sequence (DNA): TGTGCCAGCAGCCCCCGGGGTAGCGGGAACTCCTACGAGCAGTACTTC. Its translation: CASSPRGSGNSYEQYF.

The sample holds one count of this clone. The V and J genes are TRBV5-1 and TRBJ2-7; 8 nucleotides match TRBD1. The CDR3 spans 13 residues. Germline lookup yields CDR1 SGHRS and CDR2 YFSETQ. V lost 4 bases to trimming and J lost 6 bases; unmatched junction nucleotides: 6. CDR3 amino acids: CASSNQGASEQYF. CDR3 coding DNA: TGCGCCAGCAGCAACCAGGGGGCCAGCGAGCAGTACTTC.

The chain employs TRBV25-1 and TRBJ2-3; D is uncertain. Deletions cut 6 bases from V and 0 bases from J, with 10 bases between. This CDR3 is built from 14 residues. Germline V gene data show CDR1 as MGHDK and CDR2 as SYGVNS. The CDR3 region is CASSAKTSTDTQYF. CDR3 nucleotides: TGTGCCAGCAGCGCGAAGACTAGCACAGATACGCAGTATTTT. Combining the CDR3 with reference TRBV25-1 and TRBJ2-3 gives the whole variable domain EADIYQTPRYLVIGTGKKITLECSQTMGHDKMYWYQQDPGMELHLIHYSYGVNSTEKGDLSSESTVSRIRTEHFPLTLESARPSHTSQYLCASSAKTSTDTQYFGPGTRLTVL.

The chain joins TRBV3-1 (or the pseudogene TRBV3-2) to TRBJ1-1, with TRBD1 identical over 7 bases. Per the germline V gene, CDR1 is LGHDT and CDR2 is YNNKEL (reference sequence). This CDR3 region has 13 residues. After removal of 0 bases from V and 9 bases from J, the junction contained 4 bases not matched to a gene. CDR3 amino acids: CASSQDGGQKAFF. The CDR3 nucleotides are TGTGCCAGCAGCCAAGATGGGGGACAGAAAGCTTTCTTT.

This clone was counted between two and nine times. The chain employs TRBV7-9 and TRBJ1-3, with 8 bases fitting TRBD1. Germline V gene data show CDR1 as SEHNR and CDR2 as FQNEAQ (reference sequence). CDR3 length: 18 amino acids. V shed 3 bases, J shed 0 bases, and the junction held 10 bases outside the gene matches. CDR3 loop: CASSLGWTGPNSGNTIYF. The CDR3 nucleotides read TGTGCCAGCAGCTTGGGTTGGACAGGGCCTAACTCTGGAAACACCATATATTTT. Drawing the rest from reference TRBV7-9 and TRBJ1-3, the complete variable domain is DTGVSQNPRHKITKRGQNVTFRCDPISEHNRLYWYRQTLGQGPEFLTYFQNEAQLEKSRLLSDRFSAERPKGSFSTLEIQRTEQGDSAMYLCASSLGWTGPNSGNTIYFGEGSWLTVV.

The CDR3 region has the DNA TGTGCCAGCAGCCAAGTGGCCAACAATGAGCAGTTCTTC. Residues: CASSQVANNEQFF. The chain employs TRBV3-1 (or the pseudogene TRBV3-2) and TRBJ2-1, with D unclear. CDR3 length: 13 residues. Germline lookup yields CDR1 LGHDT and CDR2 YNNKEL (reference sequence). V lost 1 base and J lost 5, with 6 bases in between.

V gene TRBV12-3 or TRBV12-4 combines with J gene TRBJ1-4; D is ambiguous. CDR3 length: 12 amino acids. With 5 bases removed from V and 8 bases from J, the gap between germline ends came to 9 bases. CDR3 DNA: TGTGCCAGCAGTCCGCGTCGCGAAAAACTGTTTTTT. Its protein product is CASSPRREKLFF.

The rearrangement joins TRBV15 to TRBJ2-7; maybe TRBD2 (5 bases). This CDR3 has 13 residues. V lost 4 bases and J lost 2, with 9 bases in between. The germline V gene has CDR1 LNHNV and CDR2 YYDKDF (reference sequence). CDR3 amino acids: CATSTDSPYEQYF. In DNA, the CDR3 is TGTGCCACCAGCACGGACTCGCCCTACGAGCAGTACTTC.

The chain recombines TRBV25-1 with TRBJ2-3; D is ambiguous. CDR1 MGHDK and CDR2 SYGVNS come from the germline V gene. Trimming took 3 bases from V and 4 from J, leaving 14 bases between them. The CDR3 is 15 residues long. CDR3 bases: TGTGCCAGCAGTGATCCCCACCTCCGGTCAGATACGCAGTATTTT. Translated, it gives CASSDPHLRSDTQYF. Combining the CDR3 with reference TRBV25-1 and TRBJ2-3 gives the whole variable domain EADIYQTPRYLVIGTGKKITLECSQTMGHDKMYWYQQDPGMELHLIHYSYGVNSTEKGDLSSESTVSRIRTEHFPLTLESARPSHTSQYLCASSDPHLRSDTQYFGPGTRLTVL.

The chain has TRBV19 and TRBJ1-2, with TRBD1 identical over 7 bases. The length of the CDR3 is 13 residues. Germline V gene sequence: CDR1 LNHDA, CDR2 SQIVND (reference sequence). The ends lost 2 bases at V and 7 bases at J; junction bases unmatched: 4. The DNA of the CDR3 is TGTGCCAGTAGTATACGGACAGGAGGTGGCTACACCTTC. Protein product: CASSIRTGGGYTF.

The CDR3 DNA follows: TGTGCCAGCAGCTTCCCGGGACTAGGATACAATGAGCAGTTCTTC. It translates to CASSFPGLGYNEQFF. This chain links TRBV13 with TRBJ2-1; TRBD2 matches at 8 bases. Trimming at V came to 3 bases and at J to 4 bases, leaving 5 bases not matched to a gene. The CDR3 sequence is 15 residues long. Germline V gene data show CDR1 as PRHDT and CDR2 as FYEKMQ (reference sequence).

The chain recombines TRBV28 with TRBJ2-7; TRBD2 matches 7 bases. The germline V gene encodes CDR1 MDHEN and CDR2 SYDVKM. The CDR3 has 14 amino acids. V shed 7 bases and J 6 bases; nucleotides not matched to a gene: 12. The CDR3 DNA follows: TGTGCCAGCAAGTGGGGGAGGGCCTATGGCGAGCAGTACTTC. It codes for CASKWGRAYGEQYF.

The table lists this clone with a count of one. The rearrangement links TRBV10-3 to TRBJ2-1; D perhaps matches TRBD2 (5 bases). V was clipped by 7 bases and J by 0 bases, with 16 bases between them. The CDR3 is 16 residues long. Germline assignment: CDR1 ENHRY and CDR2 SYGVKD. CDR3 protein: CAINSFGRSSYNEQFF. In DNA form, the CDR3 reads TGTGCCATCAATAGTTTTGGGAGAAGCTCCTACAATGAGCAGTTCTTC.

The chain links TRBV4-1 to TRBJ1-5, with 9 bases that match TRBD1. The CDR3 totals 16 residues. Germline lookup yields CDR1 MGHRA and CDR2 YSYEKL. Germline trimming cut 1 base from V and 8 bases from J; bases unmatched to any gene: 9. The CDR3 DNA reads as TGCGCCAGCAGCCAAGTGGGACAGGGTGGGAGGAAGCCCCAGCATTTT. This gives the protein CASSQVGQGGRKPQHF.

The rearrangement links TRBV19 to TRBJ2-7; D possibly corresponds to TRBD2 (6 bases). The CDR3 contains 14 residues. V was trimmed by 3 bases and J by 2 bases, leaving 11 bases between them. Germline V CDR1 and CDR2: LNHDA, SQIVND (reference sequence). The CDR3: CASSMATGAYEQYF. CDR3 DNA sequence: TGTGCCAGTAGTATGGCGACGGGAGCCTACGAGCAGTACTTC. Together with reference TRBV19 and TRBJ2-7, the CDR3 gives the full variable domain: DGGITQSPKYLFRKEGQNVTLSCEQNLNHDAMYWYRQDPGQGLRLIYYSQIVNDFQKGDIAEGYSVSREKKESFPLTVTSAQKNPTAFYLCASSMATGAYEQYFGPGTRLTVT.

V gene TRBV7-9 combines with J gene TRBJ2-1, with 8 bases aligning to TRBD2. The CDR3 is 18 residues long. The V gene's germline CDR1 is SEHNR and CDR2 FQNEAQ (reference sequence). Unmatched junction bases numbered 11, after V lost 1 base and J lost 3 bases. The CDR3 reads CASSLGGGQGTYYNEQFF. CDR3 sequence (DNA): TGTGCCAGCAGCTTAGGCGGGGGGCAGGGGACCTACTACAATGAGCAGTTCTTC.

The V and J genes are TRBV5-4 and TRBJ2-2, with D tentatively TRBD2 (5 bases). V shed 7 bases and J shed 5 bases, with 15 bases lying between them. CDR3 length: 14 amino acids. From germline, CDR1 is SGHNT and CDR2 YYREEE (reference sequence). CDR3 sequence (DNA): TGTGCCAGCCGCCTAGCACGAGGTACCGGGGAGCTGTTTTTT. Translated: CASRLARGTGELFF.

The rearrangement uses TRBV23-1 and TRBJ2-1, with TRBD1 matching over 10 bases. TRBV23-1 is filed as an ORF, its function uncertain. Trimming at V came to 8 bases and at J to 8 bases, leaving 12 bases not matched to a gene. The CDR3 spans 15 residues. The CDR3 sequence: CASPISGTGADEQFF. The CDR3, as DNA: TGCGCCAGCCCAATCTCCGGGACAGGGGCGGATGAGCAGTTCTTC.

The chain is built from TRBV19 and TRBJ1-6; D unresolved. Trimming removed 8 bases at V and 6 bases at J, with 8 bases between. CDR1 LNHDA and CDR2 SQIVND come from the germline V gene (reference sequence). CDR3 size: 12 residues. CDR3 DNA sequence: TGTGCCAGTCAGAACAGTAATTCACCCCTCCACTTT. It encodes CASQNSNSPLHF.